This TCR beta chain was sequenced during a study of PD-L1 blockade in urothelial cancer. Study background: About 90% of the roughly 30 patients were men who had bladder-origin urothelial cancer.

Assay: immunoSEQ multiplex PCR; the TCRdb copy retains only in-frame clones and omits some. The data contain more than 80,000 clones, 82% of them singletons. This CDR3 has 16 amino acids. The ends lost 4 bases at V and 10 bases at J; junction bases unmatched: 12. Germline CDR1 SGHVS, CDR2 FQNEAQ. Points from the study as a whole: Tumor-associated blood clones were expanded more by durable-benefit patients at 3 weeks. Prediction of better survival came from below-median pretreatment blood TCR clonality.

Details on this clone: Antigen specificity is unknown.

The sequencing here drew on PBMCs, taken around atezolizumab (anti-PD-L1) treatment. The V and J genes are TRBV7-8 and TRBJ1-6; 8 nucleotides align to TRBD1. The clonotype was recovered from a man aged 70-80 years with urothelial cancer. The CDR3 spells CASSSEGQARGSPLHF. CDR3 DNA: TGTGCCAGCAGCTCCGAGGGACAGGCCAGGGGATCACCCCTCCACTTT.